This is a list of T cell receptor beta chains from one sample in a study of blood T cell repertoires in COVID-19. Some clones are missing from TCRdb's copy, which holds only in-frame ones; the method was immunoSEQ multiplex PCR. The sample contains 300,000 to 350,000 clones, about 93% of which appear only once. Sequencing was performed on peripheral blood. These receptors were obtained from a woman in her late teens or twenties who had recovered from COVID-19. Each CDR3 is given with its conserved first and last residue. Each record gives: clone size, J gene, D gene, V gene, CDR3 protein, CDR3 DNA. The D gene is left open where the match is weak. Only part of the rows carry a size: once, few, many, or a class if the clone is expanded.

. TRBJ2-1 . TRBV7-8 CASSFAIRQGPPEQFF TGTGCCAGCAGCTTTGCAATACGCCAGGGGCCCCCTGAGCAGTTCTTC
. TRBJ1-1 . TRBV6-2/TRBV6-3 CASSFIQDTEAFF TGTGCCAGCAGTTTTATTCAGGACACTGAAGCTTTCTTT
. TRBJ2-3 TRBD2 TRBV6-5 CASTGLASTDTQYF TGTGCCAGCACGGGACTAGCGAGCACAGATACGCAGTATTTT
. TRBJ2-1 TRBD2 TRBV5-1 CASTRTSGVYNEQFF TGCGCCAGCACCCGGACTAGCGGCGTCTACAATGAGCAGTTCTTC
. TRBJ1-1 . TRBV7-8 CASSDVAVEAFF TGTGCCAGCAGCGACGTAGCAGTTGAAGCTTTCTTT
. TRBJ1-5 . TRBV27 CASRPNRANQPQHF TGTGCCAGCAGACCCAACAGGGCCAATCAGCCCCAGCATTTT
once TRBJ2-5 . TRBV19 CASSIDRSGQETQYF TGTGCCAGTAGTATAGATCGTAGCGGTCAAGAGACCCAGTACTTC
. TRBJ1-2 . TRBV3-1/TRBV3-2 CASSQVSGGDGYTF TGTGCCAGCAGCCAAGTCTCGGGGGGGGATGGCTACACCTTC
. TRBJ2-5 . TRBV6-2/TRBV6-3 CASSTDSQETQYF TGTGCCAGCAGTACCGACAGCCAAGAGACCCAGTACTTC
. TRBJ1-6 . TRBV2 CASQSRVGNSPLHF TGTGCCAGCCAGTCCCGGGTTGGTAATTCACCCCTCCACTTT
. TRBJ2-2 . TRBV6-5 CASSRDSYTGELFF TGTGCCAGCAGTCGGGACTCATACACCGGGGAGCTGTTTTTT
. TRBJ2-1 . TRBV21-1 CASTPQGWPFF TGTGCCAGCACCCCACAGGGGTGGCCGTTCTTC
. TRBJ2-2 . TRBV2 CASSEVNTGELFF TGTGCCAGCAGTGAAGTAAACACCGGGGAGCTGTTTTTT
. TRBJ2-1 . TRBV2 CASSEGAINEQFF TGTGCCAGCAGTGAAGGGGCCATCAATGAGCAGTTCTTC
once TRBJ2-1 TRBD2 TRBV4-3 CASSQDLSPGLVDGEQFF TGCGCCAGCAGCCAAGATCTATCGCCGGGACTAGTTGATGGTGAGCAGTTCTTC
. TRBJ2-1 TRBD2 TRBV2 CASSLPGGSGILRAEQFF TGTGCCAGCAGCCTCCCCGGGGGGAGCGGGATCTTAAGGGCTGAGCAGTTCTTC
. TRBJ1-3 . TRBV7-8 CASSTGPNGNTIYF TGTGCCAGCAGCACCGGTCCCAATGGAAACACCATATATTTT
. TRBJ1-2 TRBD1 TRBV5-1 CASSFLPGTGYGYTF TGCGCCAGCAGCTTTCTCCCTGGGACAGGGTATGGCTACACCTTC
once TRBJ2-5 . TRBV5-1 CASSLDSGQETQYF TGCGCCAGCAGCTTGGATAGCGGCCAAGAGACCCAGTACTTC
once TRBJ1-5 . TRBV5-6 CASSLYRAVDNQPQHF TGTGCCAGCAGCTTGTACAGGGCCGTGGACAATCAGCCCCAGCATTTT
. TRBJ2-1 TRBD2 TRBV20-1 CSASSWDPSGGPYNEQFF TGCAGTGCTAGTTCTTGGGACCCGTCGGGAGGGCCCTACAATGAGCAGTTCTTC
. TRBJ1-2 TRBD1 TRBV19 CASSPRDREYGYTF TGTGCCAGTAGTCCACGGGACAGGGAATATGGCTACACCTTC
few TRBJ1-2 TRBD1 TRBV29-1 CSVELSRDRGPGTF TGCAGCGTTGAACTTAGCCGGGACAGGGGCCCCGGAACCTTC
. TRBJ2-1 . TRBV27 CASSLRTTNEQFF TGTGCCAGCAGTTTAAGGACTACCAATGAGCAGTTCTTC
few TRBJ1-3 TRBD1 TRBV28 CASSFKQGATGNTIYF TGTGCCAGCAGTTTTAAACAGGGGGCGACTGGAAACACCATATATTTT
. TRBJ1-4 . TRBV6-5 CASSYSGPNEKLFF TGTGCCAGCAGTTACTCGGGGCCAAATGAAAAACTGTTTTTT
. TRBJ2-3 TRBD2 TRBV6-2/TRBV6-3 CASSHRTPGGDTQYF TGTGCCAGCAGCCACCGGACACCGGGGGGGGATACGCAGTATTTT
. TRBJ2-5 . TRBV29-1 CSVHTGYQETQYF TGCAGCGTTCACACAGGGTACCAAGAGACCCAGTACTTC
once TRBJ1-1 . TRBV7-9 CASSLADRENTEAFF TGTGCCAGCAGCTTAGCCGACCGGGAGAACACTGAAGCTTTCTTT
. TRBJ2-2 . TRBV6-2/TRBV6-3 CASSPGGMNTGELFF TGTGCCAGCAGCCCTGGAGGGATGAACACCGGGGAGCTGTTTTTT
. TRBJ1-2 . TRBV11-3 CASSLGTEYGYTF TGTGCCAGCAGCTTAGGGACAGAGTATGGCTACACCTTC
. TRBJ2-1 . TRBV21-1 CASSAQPGLAGIRYNEQFF TGTGCCAGCAGCGCGCAACCGGGACTAGCGGGAATACGCTACAATGAGCAGTTCTTC
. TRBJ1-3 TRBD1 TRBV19 CASSMPSTKGQGARGNTIYF TGTGCCAGTAGTATGCCCTCGACCAAGGGACAGGGGGCGCGAGGAAACACCATATATTTT
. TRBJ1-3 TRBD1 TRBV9 CASSPRQGSTIYF TGTGCCAGCAGCCCTCGACAGGGAAGCACCATATATTTT
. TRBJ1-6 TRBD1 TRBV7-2 CASSFLRGLRSPLHF TGTGCCAGCAGCTTTCTCAGGGGGCTTAGGTCACCCCTCCACTTT
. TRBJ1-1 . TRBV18 CASSQGSNTEAFF TGTGCCAGCTCACAAGGGAGCAACACTGAAGCTTTCTTT
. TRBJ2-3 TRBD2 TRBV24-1 CATSSGSADTQYF TGTGCCACCAGTAGCGGGAGTGCAGATACGCAGTATTTT
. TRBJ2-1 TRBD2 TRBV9 CASSVGISGTDEQFF TGTGCCAGCAGCGTAGGCATTAGCGGGACCGATGAGCAGTTCTTC
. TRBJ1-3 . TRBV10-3 CAISESTRGKGNTIYF TGTGCCATCAGTGAGTCGACTAGGGGAAAGGGAAACACCATATATTTT
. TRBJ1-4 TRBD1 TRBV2 CASSPEGAKGEKLFF TGTGCCAGCAGTCCAGAGGGGGCAAAGGGTGAAAAACTGTTTTTT